These T cell receptor beta chains were read from a single sample in a study of cytomegalovirus exposure and HLA in healthy donors. Data came from immunoSEQ multiplex PCR; TCRdb stores just in-frame clones and leaves some out. The repertoire consists of roughly 89,000 clones, with roughly 80% occurring once and the leading ten covering 10%. What was sequenced was PBMCs. The receptors come from a man between 25 and 39 years old in good health and CMV-seropositive. Each CDR3 is given without its conserved first and last residue.

>TRBV28|TRBJ2-1
ASTQGQGVTYNEQF
>TRBV13|TRBJ2-3
ASSPFGGTSGGV
>TRBV30|TRBJ2-7
AWSLSGSSYEQY
>TRBV2|TRBJ2-3
ASLEGLAGLEGTDTQY
>TRBV4-3|TRBJ2-5
ASSQGVRGQETQY
>TRBV6-5|TRBJ1-1
ASGRGSVNTEAF
>TRBV7-8|TRBJ2-4
ASSLGPSGGKNIQY
>TRBV7-8|TRBJ2-2
ASSLWGGGGAGELF
>TRBV28|TRBJ1-1
ASSSRDPVAAF
>TRBV7-9|TRBJ1-2
SSSSQQTGDYGYT
>TRBV19|TRBJ2-7
ASSISIRLGQAGYEQY
>TRBV5-6|TRBJ2-7
ASSLGRSYEQY
>TRBV11-2|TRBJ2-7
ASSLGLPYEQY
>TRBV9|TRBJ2-5
ASSGGGGYVETQY
>TRBV6-6|TRBJ2-3
ASRPGADTQY
>TRBV2|TRBJ2-2
ASSERTSGGTGELF
>TRBV9|TRBJ2-1
ASSVAGRGGNRGVLDEQF
>TRBV19|TRBJ1-5
ASAGLSNQPQH
>TRBV7-3|TRBJ2-3
ASSTLGFPDTQY
>TRBV5-1|TRBJ1-1
ASSREMNTEAF
>TRBV30|TRBJ1-2
AWSVPNLSGRTGGYGYT
>TRBV4-3|TRBJ2-3
ASSQQGERADTQY
>TRBV18|TRBJ1-2
ASSPSTGNNYGYT
>TRBV15|TRBJ2-3
ATSRERGGTDTQY
>TRBV6-5|TRBJ2-5
ASSYGKWGQQETQY
>TRBV30|TRBJ1-3
AWGAGGSGNTIY
>TRBV4-1|TRBJ2-7
ASSQDHGTAHREQY
>TRBV28|TRBJ1-2
ASSVKPGQGLYGYT
>TRBV2|TRBJ2-5
ASSEGLAGAETQY
>TRBV6-5|TRBJ1-1
ASKQENTEAF
>TRBV7-9|TRBJ1-6
ASSLVTGGNSPLH
>TRBV5-1|TRBJ2-7
ASGYRDRVSEEQY
>TRBV7-8|TRBJ2-7
ASSLVQISEQY
>TRBV19|TRBJ1-1
ASSTGFGNTEAF
>TRBV19|TRBJ2-7
ASSRDAGTGGYEQY
>TRBV7-7|TRBJ1-5
ASSHRLKSNQPQH
>TRBV29-1|TRBJ2-1
SAEHGLAGYEQF
>TRBV30|TRBJ1-6
AWSVSAYNSPLH
>TRBV6-5|TRBJ2-1
ASSYQIPGQYNEQF
>TRBV12-5|TRBJ2-2
ASGFQTGVGTGELF
>TRBV14|TRBJ1-2
ASSTKQGIGGYT
>TRBV28|TRBJ1-1
ASSLQVLFTEAF
>TRBV7-9|TRBJ1-4
ASSFGQTNEKLF
>TRBV4-2|TRBJ2-6
ASSQADSSGANVLT
>TRBV9|TRBJ1-2
ASAGDSESGYGYT
>TRBV19|TRBJ1-6
ASSRSGQSYNSPLH
>TRBV5-6|TRBJ1-2
ASRLYGPGSLANYGYT
>TRBV27|TRBJ1-2
ASSLSGQGSGYGYT
>TRBV7-8|TRBJ2-3
ASSLRQGATDTQY
>TRBV14|TRBJ1-1
ASSLGRGRREAF
>TRBV7-3|TRBJ2-3
ASSLLAGHTQY
>TRBV19|TRBJ1-5
ASSKQQEPVSNQPQH
>TRBV28|TRBJ2-5
ASSPYRDRAETQY